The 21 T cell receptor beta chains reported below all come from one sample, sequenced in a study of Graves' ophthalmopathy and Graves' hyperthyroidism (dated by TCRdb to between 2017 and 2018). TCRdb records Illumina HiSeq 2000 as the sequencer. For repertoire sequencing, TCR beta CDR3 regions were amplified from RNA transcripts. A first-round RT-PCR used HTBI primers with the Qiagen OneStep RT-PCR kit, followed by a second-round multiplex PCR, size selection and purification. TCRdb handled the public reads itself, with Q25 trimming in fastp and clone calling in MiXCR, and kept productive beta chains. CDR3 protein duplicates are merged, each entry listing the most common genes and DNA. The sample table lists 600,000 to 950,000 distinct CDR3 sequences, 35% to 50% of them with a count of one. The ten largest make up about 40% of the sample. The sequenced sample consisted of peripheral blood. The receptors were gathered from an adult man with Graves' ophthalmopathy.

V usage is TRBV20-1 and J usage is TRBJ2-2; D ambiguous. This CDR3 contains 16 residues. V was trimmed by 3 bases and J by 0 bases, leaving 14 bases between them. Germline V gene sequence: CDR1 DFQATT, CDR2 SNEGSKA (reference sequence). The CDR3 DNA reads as TGCAGTGCTAGGTCATCTGGGTACCCGAACACCGGGGAGCTGTTTTTT. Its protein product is CSARSSGYPNTGELFF.

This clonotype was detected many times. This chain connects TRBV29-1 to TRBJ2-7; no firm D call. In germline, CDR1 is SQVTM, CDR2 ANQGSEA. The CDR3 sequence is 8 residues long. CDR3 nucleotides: TGCAACACCTACGAGCAGTACTTC. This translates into CNTYEQYF.

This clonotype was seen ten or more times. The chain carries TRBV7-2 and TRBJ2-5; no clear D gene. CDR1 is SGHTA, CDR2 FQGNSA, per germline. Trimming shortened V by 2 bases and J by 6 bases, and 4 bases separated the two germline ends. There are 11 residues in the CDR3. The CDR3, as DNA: TGTGCCAGCAGCTTAACGAAGACCCAGTACTTC. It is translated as CASSLTKTQYF.

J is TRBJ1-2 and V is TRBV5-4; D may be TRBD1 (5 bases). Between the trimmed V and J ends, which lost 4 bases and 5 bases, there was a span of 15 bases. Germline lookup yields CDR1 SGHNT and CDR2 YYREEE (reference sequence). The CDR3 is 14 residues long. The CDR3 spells CASSVSDSGYGYTF. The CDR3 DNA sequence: TGTGCCAGCAGCGTTAGCGACAGTGGGTATGGCTACACCTTC.

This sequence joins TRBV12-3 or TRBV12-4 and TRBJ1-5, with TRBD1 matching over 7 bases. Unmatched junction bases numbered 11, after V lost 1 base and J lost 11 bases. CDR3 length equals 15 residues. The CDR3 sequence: CASSLVQGLAETQHF. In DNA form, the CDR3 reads TGTGCCAGCAGTTTAGTACAGGGGCTCGCAGAGACCCAGCATTTT.

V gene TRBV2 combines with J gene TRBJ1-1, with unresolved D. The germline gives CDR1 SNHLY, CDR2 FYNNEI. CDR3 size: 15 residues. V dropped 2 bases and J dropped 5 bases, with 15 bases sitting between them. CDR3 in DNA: TGTGCCAGCAGTGAATCTGGCAAGGGCCATACTGAAGCTTTCTTT. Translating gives CASSESGKGHTEAFF.

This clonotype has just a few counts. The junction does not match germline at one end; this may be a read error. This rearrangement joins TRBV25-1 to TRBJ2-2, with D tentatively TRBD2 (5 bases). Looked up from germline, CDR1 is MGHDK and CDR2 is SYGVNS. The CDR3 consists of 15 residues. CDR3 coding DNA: TGCGCCAGCAGCCAAAACCGGAGGTCGACCGGGGAGCTGTTTTTT. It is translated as CASSQNRRSTGELFF.

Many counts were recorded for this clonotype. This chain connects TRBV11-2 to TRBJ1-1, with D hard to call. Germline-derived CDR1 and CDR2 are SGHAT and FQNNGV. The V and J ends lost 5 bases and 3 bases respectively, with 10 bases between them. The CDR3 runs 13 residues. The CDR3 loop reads CASSPGRHTEAFF. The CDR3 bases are TGTGCCAGCAGCCCCGGAAGACACACTGAAGCTTTCTTT.

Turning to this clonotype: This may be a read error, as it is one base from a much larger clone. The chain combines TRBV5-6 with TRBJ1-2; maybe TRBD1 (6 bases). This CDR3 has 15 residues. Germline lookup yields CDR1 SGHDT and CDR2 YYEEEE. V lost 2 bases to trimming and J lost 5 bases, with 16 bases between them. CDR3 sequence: CASSFTVRDTYGYTF. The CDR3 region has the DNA TGTGCCAGCAGCTTTACGGTTCGGGACACATATGGCTACACCTTC.

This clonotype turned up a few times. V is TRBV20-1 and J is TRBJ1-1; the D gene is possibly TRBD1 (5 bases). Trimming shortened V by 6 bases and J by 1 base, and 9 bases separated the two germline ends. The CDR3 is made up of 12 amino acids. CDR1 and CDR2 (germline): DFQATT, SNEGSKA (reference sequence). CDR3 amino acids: CSAITGNTEAFF. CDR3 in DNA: TGCAGTGCGATAACAGGGAACACTGAAGCTTTCTTT.

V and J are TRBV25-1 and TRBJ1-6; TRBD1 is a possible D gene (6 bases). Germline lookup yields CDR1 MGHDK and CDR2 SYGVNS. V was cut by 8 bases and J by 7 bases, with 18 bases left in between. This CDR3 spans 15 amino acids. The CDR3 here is CASSPEGGQNSPLHF. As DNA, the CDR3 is TGTGCCAGCTCACCCGAGGGGGGGCAGAATTCACCCCTCCACTTT.

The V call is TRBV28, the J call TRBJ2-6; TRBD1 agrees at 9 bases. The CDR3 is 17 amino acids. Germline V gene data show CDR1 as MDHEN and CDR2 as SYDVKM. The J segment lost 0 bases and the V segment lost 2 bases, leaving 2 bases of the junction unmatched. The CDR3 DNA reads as TGTGCCAGCAGTTTAGGACAGGGGTACTCTGGGGCCAACGTCCTGACTTTC. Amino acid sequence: CASSLGQGYSGANVLTF.

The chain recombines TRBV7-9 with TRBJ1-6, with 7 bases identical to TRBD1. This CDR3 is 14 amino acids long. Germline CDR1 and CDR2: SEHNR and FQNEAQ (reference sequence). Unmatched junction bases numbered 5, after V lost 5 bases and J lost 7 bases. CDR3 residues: CASSVGTDNSPLHF. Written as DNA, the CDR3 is TGTGCCAGCAGCGTGGGGACAGACAATTCACCCCTCCACTTT.

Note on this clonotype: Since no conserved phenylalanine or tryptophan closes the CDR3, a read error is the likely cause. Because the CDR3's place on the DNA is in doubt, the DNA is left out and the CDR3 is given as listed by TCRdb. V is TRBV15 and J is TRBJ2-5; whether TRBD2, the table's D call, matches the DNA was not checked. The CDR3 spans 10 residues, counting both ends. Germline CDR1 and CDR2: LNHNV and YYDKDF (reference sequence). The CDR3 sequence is CATSREGGPL.

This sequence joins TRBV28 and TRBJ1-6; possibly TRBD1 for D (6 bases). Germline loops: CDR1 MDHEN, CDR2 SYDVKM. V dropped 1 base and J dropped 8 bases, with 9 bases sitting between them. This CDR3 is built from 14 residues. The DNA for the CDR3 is TGTGCCAGCAGTTTATTCGGGGGCTATTCACCCCTCCACTTT. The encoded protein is CASSLFGGYSPLHF.

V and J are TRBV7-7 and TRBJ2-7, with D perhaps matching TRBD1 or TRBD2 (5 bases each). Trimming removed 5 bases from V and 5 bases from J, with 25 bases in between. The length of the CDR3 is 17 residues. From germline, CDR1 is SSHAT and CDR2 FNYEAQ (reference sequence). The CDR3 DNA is TGTGCCAGCAGCCTGGGGCTTTCGGGGTTGAGGTCCCACGAGCAGTACTTC. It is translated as CASSLGLSGLRSHEQYF.

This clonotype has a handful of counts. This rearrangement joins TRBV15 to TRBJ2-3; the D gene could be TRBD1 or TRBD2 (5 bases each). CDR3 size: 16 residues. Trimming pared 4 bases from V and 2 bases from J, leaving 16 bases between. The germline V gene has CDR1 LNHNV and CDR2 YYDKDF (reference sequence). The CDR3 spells CATSKTGTTNTDTQYF. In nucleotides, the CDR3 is TGTGCCACCAGCAAAACCGGGACGACCAACACAGATACGCAGTATTTT.

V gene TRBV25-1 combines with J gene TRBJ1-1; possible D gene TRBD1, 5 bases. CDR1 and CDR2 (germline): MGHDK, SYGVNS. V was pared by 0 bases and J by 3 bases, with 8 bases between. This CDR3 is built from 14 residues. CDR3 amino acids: CASSEYRADTEAFF. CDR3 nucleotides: TGTGCCAGCAGTGAATACAGGGCCGACACTGAAGCTTTCTTT.

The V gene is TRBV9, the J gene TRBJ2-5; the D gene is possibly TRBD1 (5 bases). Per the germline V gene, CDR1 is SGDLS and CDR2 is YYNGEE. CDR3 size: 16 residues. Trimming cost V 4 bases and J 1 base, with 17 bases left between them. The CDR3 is CASSPLYQGRQETQYF. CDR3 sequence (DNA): TGTGCCAGCAGCCCATTATACCAGGGTCGCCAAGAGACCCAGTACTTC.

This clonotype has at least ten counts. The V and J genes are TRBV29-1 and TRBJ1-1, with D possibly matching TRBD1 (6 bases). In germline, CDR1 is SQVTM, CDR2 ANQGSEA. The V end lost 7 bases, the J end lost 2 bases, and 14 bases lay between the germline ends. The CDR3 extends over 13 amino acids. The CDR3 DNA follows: TGCAGCGCCGGACAGATGAAAAACACTGAAGCTTTCTTT. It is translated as CSAGQMKNTEAFF. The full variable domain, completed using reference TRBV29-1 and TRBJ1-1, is SAVISQKPSRDICQRGTSLTIQCQVDSQVTMMFWYRQQPGQSLTLIATANQGSEATYESGFVIDKFPISRPNLTFSTLTVSNMSPEDSSIYLCSAGQMKNTEAFFGQGTRLTVV.

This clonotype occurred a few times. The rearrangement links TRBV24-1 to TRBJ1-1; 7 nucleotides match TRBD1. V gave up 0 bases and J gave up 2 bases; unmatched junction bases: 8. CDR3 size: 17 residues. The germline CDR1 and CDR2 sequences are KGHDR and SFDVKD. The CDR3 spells CATSDLEEDRINTEAFF. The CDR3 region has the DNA TGTGCCACCAGTGATTTGGAAGAGGACAGGATAAACACTGAAGCTTTCTTT.